These 13 T cell receptor beta chains originate from one sample sequenced in a study of T cells in Graves' hyperthyroidism and ophthalmopathy. Amplification of TCR beta CDR3 regions was performed using RNA transcripts as template. Using the HTBI primer set, a first-round RT-PCR was run on the TCR CDR3. Using its own MiXCR run on the multiplex PCR reads, TCRdb lists one record per CDR3 protein. Of 250,000 or so distinct CDR3 sequences in the sample, approximately 16% were seen once. Sequenced: blood. These receptors all come from a woman in her forties or fifties with Graves' hyperthyroidism that later progressed to Graves' ophthalmopathy.

This clonotype was detected only a few times. The V call is TRBV7-8, the J call TRBJ1-1; 7 bases align to TRBD1. The CDR3 loop spans 15 amino acids. Germline V gives CDR1 SGHVS, CDR2 FQNEAQ. Trimming took 5 bases from V and 4 from J; bases not matched to a gene: 10. In DNA, the CDR3 is TGTGCCAGCAGCACGACAGGGTTTTGGGGCACTGAAGCTTTCTTT. This encodes CASSTTGFWGTEAFF.

The chain joins TRBV3-1 to TRBJ2-1; 13 bases line up with TRBD2. The CDR3 is 17 residues long. Germline CDR1 is LGHDT and CDR2 is YNNKEL (reference sequence). V trimming: 4 bases; J trimming: 9 bases; junction bases outside the gene matches: 12. DNA for the CDR3: TGTGCCAGCAGCCCATCCCGACTAGCGGGAGGACCGGTTGAGCAGTTCTTC. Translating it yields CASSPSRLAGGPVEQFF.

In this sample, this clonotype turned up many times. This CDR3 reads CASIPFGGGVGELFF. Written as DNA, the CDR3 is TGTGCCAGCATCCCCTTCGGAGGGGGCGTCGGGGAGCTGTTTTTT. The rearrangement uses TRBV6-1 and TRBJ2-2, with D possibly TRBD1 on 7 matching bases. Trimming took 7 bases from V and 7 from J, leaving 19 bases between them. The CDR3 loop spans 15 amino acids. Per the germline V gene, CDR1 is MNHNS and CDR2 is SASEGT.

At least ten counts were recorded for this clonotype. This sequence joins TRBV27 and TRBJ1-1, with D possibly TRBD1 on 5 matching bases. The germline V gene encodes CDR1 MNHEY and CDR2 SMNVEV (reference sequence). The CDR3 has 13 amino acids. Deletions cut 5 bases from V and 4 bases from J, with 11 bases between. CDR3 in DNA: TGTGCCAGCAGTACCAGGGAGAGCACTGAAGCTTTCTTT. Translation gives CASSTRESTEAFF.

This clonotype came up many times. J is TRBJ1-1 and V is TRBV2, with D possibly matching TRBD1 (5 bases). Germline V gene lookup returns CDR1 SNHLY and CDR2 FYNNEI. The CDR3 sequence is 13 residues long. Trimming left V 7 bases short and J 4 bases short, with 13 bases between. The CDR3 sequence is CASIRGEGTEAFF. CDR3 nucleotides: TGTGCCAGCATAAGAGGGGAGGGCACTGAAGCTTTCTTT. The complete variable domain, with remaining parts taken from reference TRBV2 and TRBJ1-1, reads EPEVTQTPSHQVTQMGQEVILRCVPISNHLYFYWYRQILGQKVEFLVSFYNNEISEKSEIFDDQFSVERPDGSNFTLKIRSTKLEDSAMYFCASIRGEGTEAFFGQGTRLTVV.

This clonotype was recorded at least ten times. The chain employs TRBV11-2 and TRBJ2-3, with D unresolved. Trimming stripped 1 base from V and 4 bases from J, with 6 bases between. CDR1 is SGHAT and CDR2 is FQNNGV in the germline V gene. There are 13 residues in the CDR3. This CDR3 reads CASSLVGADTQYF. The CDR3 DNA follows: TGTGCCAGCAGCTTAGTGGGCGCAGATACGCAGTATTTT.

This clonotype appeared many times. The chain joins TRBV13 to TRBJ2-4; 9 bases are a match to TRBD1. Germline CDR1 is PRHDT and CDR2 is FYEKMQ (reference sequence). The CDR3 spans 17 residues. J lost 4 bases, V lost 3 bases, and 10 bases had no gene match. The CDR3 here is CASSLRGRQGGKNIQYF. The CDR3 coding sequence is TGTGCCAGCAGCTTGAGGGGCCGACAGGGGGGTAAAAACATTCAGTACTTC.

This clonotype was seen repeatedly, ten times or more. The chain links TRBV20-1 to TRBJ2-3; 8 bases are shared with TRBD2. The trim removed 6 bases at V and 6 bases at J, leaving 8 bases unmatched. Germline loops: CDR1 DFQATT, CDR2 SNEGSKA (reference sequence). The CDR3 has 13 amino acids. CDR3 sequence (DNA): TGCAGTGCGGGAGCGGGAGTCGGGGATACGCAGTATTTT. Its protein product is CSAGAGVGDTQYF.

At least ten counts were recorded for this clonotype. The chain joins TRBV9 to TRBJ2-7, with 14 bases aligning to TRBD2. V shed 4 bases and J 0 bases; nucleotides not matched to a gene: 6. CDR1 is SGDLS and CDR2 is YYNGEE in the germline V gene. This CDR3 has 17 amino acids. CDR3 sequence: CASSYGLAGGSSYEQYF. The CDR3, as DNA: TGTGCCAGCAGCTACGGACTAGCGGGAGGAAGCTCCTACGAGCAGTACTTC.

This clonotype was counted a few times. The junction departs from the called germline gene at one end, perhaps through a read error. V gene TRBV20-1 combines with J gene TRBJ1-1; D gene uncertain. Germline CDR1 DFQATT, CDR2 SNEGSKA (reference sequence). The CDR3 is 13 residues long. In DNA, the CDR3 is TGCAATGCTAGAGCAACGATCGGGACTGAAGCTTTCTTT. It encodes CNARATIGTEAFF.

This clonotype was seen at least ten times. The rearrangement links TRBV28 to TRBJ2-7, with 13 bases fitting TRBD2. This CDR3 contains 17 residues. CDR1 is MDHEN and CDR2 is SYDVKM in the germline V gene. J gave up 5 bases and V 6 bases, and 13 bases lay outside the gene matches. The CDR3 coding sequence is TGTGCCAGCAGCGACCTCCCCGGGACTAGCGGGACAGACGAGCAGTACTTC. Amino acid sequence: CASSDLPGTSGTDEQYF.

V gene TRBV6-1 combines with J gene TRBJ2-1; the D gene could be TRBD1 or TRBD2 (5 bases each). V lost 5 bases to trimming and J lost 8 bases, with 28 bases between them. Germline CDR1 reads MNHNS; CDR2 reads SASEGT. The CDR3 loop spans 18 amino acids. This chain's CDR3 is CASSRLFSLGTGWDEQFF. The CDR3 DNA is TGTGCCAGCAGTCGATTATTCAGCCTAGGGACGGGCTGGGATGAGCAGTTCTTC.

Ten or more counts support this clonotype. This chain connects TRBV7-9 to TRBJ2-3; D is unresolved. This CDR3 comprises 16 residues. The germline V gene encodes CDR1 SEHNR and CDR2 FQNEAQ (reference sequence). The V and J ends lost 0 bases and 3 bases respectively, with 13 bases between them. The CDR3 coding sequence is TGTGCCAGCAGCTTAGCTTATAGCTTTAAAACAGATACGCAGTATTTT. Amino acids: CASSLAYSFKTDTQYF. The full variable domain, in which reference TRBV7-9 and TRBJ2-3 provide the parts outside the CDR3, is DTGVSQNPRHKITKRGQNVTFRCDPISEHNRLYWYRQTLGQGPEFLTYFQNEAQLEKSRLLSDRFSAERPKGSFSTLEIQRTEQGDSAMYLCASSLAYSFKTDTQYFGPGTRLTVL.